Each of the 25 T cell receptor beta chains below was sequenced from the same sample in a study of blood T cell repertoires in COVID-19. Produced via immunoSEQ multiplex PCR; TCRdb's table is partial and in-frame only. The data contain 200,000 to 300,000 clones, about four fifths of them singletons. Material for sequencing was peripheral blood. These receptors were taken from a man older than 75 with acute or convalescent COVID-19.

On this clone itself: Since a much larger clone is just one base distant, this may be a read error. V usage is TRBV2 and J usage is TRBJ2-3; D remains ambiguous. V was clipped by 7 bases and J by 7 bases, with 12 bases between them. Per germline, CDR1 SNHLY and CDR2 FYNNEI. The CDR3 loop spans 12 amino acids. DNA of the CDR3: TGTGCCAGCACCCTCGAGGCAAATACGCAGTATTTT. Its translation is CASTLEANTQYF. Together with reference TRBV2 and TRBJ2-3, the CDR3 gives the full variable domain: EPEVTQTPSHQVTQMGQEVILRCVPISNHLYFYWYRQILGQKVEFLVSFYNNEISEKSEIFDDQFSVERPDGSNFTLKIRSTKLEDSAMYFCASTLEANTQYFGPGTRLTVL.

V and J are TRBV2 and TRBJ1-6; D is uncertain. The length of the CDR3 is 12 residues. The V end lost 3 bases, the J end lost 9 bases, and 6 bases lay between the germline ends. Germline CDR1 and CDR2: SNHLY and FYNNEI. CDR3 loop: CASSDYPSPLHF. CDR3 nucleotide sequence: TGTGCCAGCAGTGACTACCCTTCACCCCTCCACTTT.

This clone has a single count. This chain links TRBV19 with TRBJ1-4; possibly TRBD1 for D (5 bases). The germline CDR1 and CDR2 sequences are LNHDA and SQIVND (reference sequence). The CDR3 consists of 14 residues. V lost 7 bases to trimming and J lost 8 bases, with 17 bases between them. The CDR3 bases are TGTGCCAGTACCTCGGCAGGGCCCTCGGAAAAACTGTTTTTT. This gives the protein CASTSAGPSEKLFF.

The CDR3 spells CASTKQGTDTQYF. The CDR3 DNA reads TGCGCCAGCACCAAACAGGGGACAGATACGCAGTATTTT. This chain connects TRBV5-1 to TRBJ2-3, with 7 positions matching TRBD1. From germline, CDR1 is SGHRS and CDR2 YFSETQ. The junction had 4 bases not matched to a gene; V was cut back by 6 bases and J by 3 bases. The CDR3 spans 13 residues. The variable domain in full, with the rest retrieved from reference TRBV5-1 and TRBJ2-3, is KAGVTQTPRYLIKTRGQQVTLSCSPISGHRSVSWYQQTPGQGLQFLFEYFSETQRNKGNFPGRFSGRQFSNSRSEMNVSTLELGDSALYLCASTKQGTDTQYFGPGTRLTVL.

V and J are TRBV18 and TRBJ2-1; D is perhaps TRBD2 (5 bases). This CDR3 spans 12 amino acids. CDR1 and CDR2 (germline): KGHSH, LQKENI. The V gene lost 2 bases and the J gene lost 8 bases, with 7 bases spanning the gap. CDR3 nucleotide sequence: TGTGCCAGCTCACCATCCGGGGATGAGCAGTTCTTC. Its protein product is CASSPSGDEQFF.

This chain connects TRBV5-1 to TRBJ2-7; TRBD1 aligns across 10 bases. The ends lost 1 base at V and 7 bases at J; junction bases unmatched: 8. Germline CDR1 SGHRS, CDR2 YFSETQ. The CDR3 runs 15 residues. CDR3 protein: CASSLTGTGAGEQYF. CDR3 bases: TGCGCCAGCAGCTTGACAGGGACAGGGGCCGGAGAGCAGTACTTC.

The V gene is TRBV27, the J gene TRBJ1-1, with 12 bases lining up with TRBD1. The CDR3 spans 16 residues. CDR1 is MNHEY, CDR2 SMNVEV, per germline (reference sequence). Germline trimming cut 5 bases from V and 4 bases from J; bases unmatched to any gene: 8. The CDR3 region has the DNA TGTGCCAGCAGTCGGGGACAGGGGGCCGTAGGCACTGAAGCTTTCTTT. It codes for CASSRGQGAVGTEAFF.

The V gene is TRBV7-9, the J gene TRBJ2-7; TRBD1 aligns across 9 bases. This CDR3 has 14 amino acids. V shed 3 bases and J 4 bases; nucleotides not matched to a gene: 4. Germline V lookup: CDR1 SEHNR, CDR2 FQNEAQ (reference sequence). The CDR3 DNA is TGTGCCAGCAGCTTGGGGACAGGGAGTTACGAGCAGTACTTC. As protein: CASSLGTGSYEQYF.

This chain joins TRBV12-3 or TRBV12-4 and TRBJ1-2; D possibly corresponds to TRBD1 (6 bases). V lost 6 bases and J lost 9, with 14 bases in between. The CDR3 is made up of 12 amino acids. Here the CDR3 reads CASSRTQGSYTF. As DNA, the CDR3 is TGTGCCAGCAGCAGAACACAGGGAAGCTACACCTTC.

V gene TRBV19 combines with J gene TRBJ2-1, with TRBD2 matching 7 bases. This CDR3 has 17 amino acids. Looked up from germline, CDR1 is LNHDA and CDR2 is SQIVND (reference sequence). With 4 bases clipped from V and 0 bases from J, the junction kept 9 bases outside the gene matches. The CDR3 bases are TGTGCCAGTAGTAGTCGGGCGGGAGAGCGCTCCTACAATGAGCAGTTCTTC. Amino acid sequence: CASSSRAGERSYNEQFF.

The rearrangement joins TRBV6-5 to TRBJ1-6; no definite D call. Germline assignment: CDR1 MNHEY and CDR2 SVGAGI. Trimming removed 4 bases from V and 10 bases from J, with 11 bases in between. This CDR3 has 13 amino acids. CDR3 sequence reads: CASSFQHESPLHF. Written as DNA, the CDR3 is TGTGCCAGCAGTTTCCAACATGAATCACCCCTCCACTTT.

V gene TRBV5-1 combines with J gene TRBJ2-7; maybe TRBD1 (7 bases). The ends were cut back, 2 bases at V and 2 bases at J, with 17 bases in the middle. The CDR3 runs to 16 residues. Germline V CDR1 and CDR2: SGHRS, YFSETQ. CDR3 nucleotide sequence: TGCGCCAGCAGCTTCGTAGGAGGGGACAGTACCTACGAGCAGTACTTC. Translating it yields CASSFVGGDSTYEQYF.

This clone was seen a few times. The rearrangement links TRBV6-5 to TRBJ1-2; TRBD1 matches at 12 bases. The CDR3 runs 15 residues. Germline values: CDR1 MNHEY, CDR2 SVGAGI. Trimming cost V 1 base and J 6 bases; bases outside gene matches: 3. This chain's CDR3 is CASSYLGTGGHGYTF. CDR3 in DNA: TGTGCCAGCAGTTACTTGGGGACAGGGGGCCATGGCTACACCTTC.

The V gene is TRBV7-8, the J gene TRBJ2-3, with D possibly being TRBD1 (5 bases). V lost 5 bases, J lost 6 bases, and 21 bases lay in between. The CDR3 runs 16 residues. Looked up from germline, CDR1 is SGHVS and CDR2 is FQNEAQ. The CDR3 loop is CASSPRTSQSPDTQYF. CDR3 in DNA: TGTGCCAGCAGCCCCCGGACATCCCAGTCGCCGGATACGCAGTATTTT.

This clone was observed a few times. The V gene is TRBV25-1, the J gene TRBJ1-1; weak D call: TRBD1 (6 bases). CDR3 length: 15 residues. CDR1 MGHDK and CDR2 SYGVNS come from the germline V gene. Trimming shortened V by 4 bases and J by 0 bases, and 12 bases separated the two germline ends. The CDR3 bases are TGTGCCAGCAGTGGCACAGACAGGCTGAACACTGAAGCTTTCTTT. This codes for CASSGTDRLNTEAFF.

The CDR3 sequence: CASSLVGNLNTEAFF. The CDR3 DNA sequence: TGTGCCAGCAGCTTGGTCGGGAACCTAAACACTGAAGCTTTCTTT. V and J are TRBV5-4 and TRBJ1-1; D ambiguous. The V end lost 0 bases, the J end lost 2 bases, and 11 bases lay between the germline ends. The CDR3 is 15 amino acids. The germline gives CDR1 SGHNT, CDR2 YYREEE (reference sequence). Full variable domain (remainder filled in from reference TRBV5-4 and TRBJ1-1): ETGVTQSPTHLIKTRGQQVTLRCSSQSGHNTVSWYQQALGQGPQFIFQYYREEENGRGNFPPRFSGLQFPNYSSELNVNALELDDSALYLCASSLVGNLNTEAFFGQGTRLTVV.

As regards this clone: In the same sample, other DNA sequences code for this CDR3. The chain has TRBV5-6 and TRBJ1-2; tentatively, D is TRBD1 (6 bases). The ends were cut back, 0 bases at V and 4 bases at J, with 13 bases in the middle. Germline V gene sequence: CDR1 SGHDT, CDR2 YYEEEE. CDR3 length: 15 amino acids. The CDR3 protein is CASSLASGGLYGYTF. The CDR3 DNA follows: TGTGCCAGCAGCTTGGCTTCGGGGGGGCTCTATGGCTACACCTTC.

The chain couples TRBV28 to TRBJ1-2, with TRBD1 matching over 9 bases. In germline, CDR1 is MDHEN, CDR2 SYDVKM. The CDR3 has 14 amino acids. J was trimmed by 4 bases and V by 7 bases; bases with no gene match: 7. The CDR3 nucleotides are TGTGCCAGCACCTCTCCGGGACAGGGCTATGGCTACACCTTC. This sequence encodes CASTSPGQGYGYTF.

The V gene is TRBV28, the J gene TRBJ1-5; 11 nucleotides match TRBD1. This CDR3 is built from 17 residues. Germline lookup yields CDR1 MDHEN and CDR2 SYDVKM. V gave up 3 bases and J gave up 4 bases; unmatched junction bases: 8. The chain's CDR3 is CASSFPGQGGVNQPQHF. CDR3 nucleotide sequence: TGTGCCAGCAGTTTTCCGGGACAGGGGGGGGTGAATCAGCCCCAGCATTTT.

The rearrangement links TRBV19 to TRBJ2-2; 7 positions match TRBD1. With 11 bases clipped from V and 2 bases from J, the junction kept 8 bases outside the gene matches. The CDR3 extends over 14 amino acids. Germline V gene data show CDR1 as LNHDA and CDR2 as SQIVND (reference sequence). This chain's CDR3 is CASTGTVNTGELFF. In DNA form, the CDR3 reads TGTGCCTCTACCGGGACAGTCAACACCGGGGAGCTGTTTTTT.

V gene TRBV6-5 combines with J gene TRBJ1-6, with TRBD1 matching 9 bases. The junction had 7 bases not matched to a gene; V was cut back by 1 base and J by 9 bases. The CDR3 has 16 amino acids. Per the germline V gene, CDR1 is MNHEY and CDR2 is SVGAGI. CDR3 in amino acids: CASSYFGTGWGSPLHF. The DNA of the CDR3 is TGTGCCAGCAGTTACTTCGGGACAGGGTGGGGTTCACCCCTCCACTTT.

The chain recombines TRBV7-9 with TRBJ1-2; 8 bases are a match to TRBD1. Germline values: CDR1 SEHNR, CDR2 FQNEAQ (reference sequence). V lost 1 base, J lost 3 bases, and 4 bases stayed unmatched. The CDR3 has 15 amino acids. Here the CDR3 reads CASSLDRGKDYGYTF. CDR3 DNA: TGTGCCAGCAGCTTAGACAGGGGGAAGGACTATGGCTACACCTTC.

The gene calls are TRBV19 and TRBJ1-2, with a possible D match to TRBD1 (5 bases). CDR1 LNHDA and CDR2 SQIVND come from the germline V gene (reference sequence). The length of the CDR3 is 12 residues. Between the trimmed V and J ends, which lost 5 bases and 10 bases, there was a span of 14 bases. The CDR3 DNA follows: TGTGCCAGTAGTCTCAGACAGTTTATCTACACCTTC. Protein sequence: CASSLRQFIYTF.

The chain joins TRBV5-1 to TRBJ2-2, with 8 nucleotides matching TRBD2. Germline V CDR1 and CDR2: SGHRS, YFSETQ. After removal of 6 bases from V and 2 bases from J, the junction contained 9 bases not matched to a gene. There are 16 residues in the CDR3. The CDR3 DNA follows: TGCGCCAGCACTACCGATCGGGGGGGAAACACCGGGGAGCTGTTTTTT. The encoded protein is CASTTDRGGNTGELFF.

V is TRBV7-2 and J is TRBJ2-7; D unresolved. From germline, CDR1 is SGHTA and CDR2 FQGNSA. V lost 5 bases to trimming and J lost 0 bases, with 17 bases between them. The CDR3 spans 16 residues. The CDR3 sequence is CASSSLGGRTSYEQYF. The CDR3 DNA follows: TGTGCCAGCAGCAGCCTTGGCGGCCGAACCTCCTACGAGCAGTACTTC.